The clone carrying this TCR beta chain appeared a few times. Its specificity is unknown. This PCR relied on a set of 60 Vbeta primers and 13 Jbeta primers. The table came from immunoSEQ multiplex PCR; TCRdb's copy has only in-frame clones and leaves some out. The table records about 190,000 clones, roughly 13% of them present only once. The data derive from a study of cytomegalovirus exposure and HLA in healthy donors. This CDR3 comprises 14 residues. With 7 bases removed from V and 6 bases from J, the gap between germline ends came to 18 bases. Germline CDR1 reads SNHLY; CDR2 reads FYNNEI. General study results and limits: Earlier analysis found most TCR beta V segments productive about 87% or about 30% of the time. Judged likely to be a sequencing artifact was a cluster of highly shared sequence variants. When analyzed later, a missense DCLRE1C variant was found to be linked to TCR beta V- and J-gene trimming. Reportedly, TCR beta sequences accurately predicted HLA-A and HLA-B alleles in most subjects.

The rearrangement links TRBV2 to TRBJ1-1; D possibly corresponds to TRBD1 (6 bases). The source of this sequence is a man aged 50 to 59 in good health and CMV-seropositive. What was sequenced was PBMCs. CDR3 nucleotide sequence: TGTGCCAGCATCATGACTGGGGGCAGGGCTGAAGCTTTCTTT. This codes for CASIMTGGRAEAFF.